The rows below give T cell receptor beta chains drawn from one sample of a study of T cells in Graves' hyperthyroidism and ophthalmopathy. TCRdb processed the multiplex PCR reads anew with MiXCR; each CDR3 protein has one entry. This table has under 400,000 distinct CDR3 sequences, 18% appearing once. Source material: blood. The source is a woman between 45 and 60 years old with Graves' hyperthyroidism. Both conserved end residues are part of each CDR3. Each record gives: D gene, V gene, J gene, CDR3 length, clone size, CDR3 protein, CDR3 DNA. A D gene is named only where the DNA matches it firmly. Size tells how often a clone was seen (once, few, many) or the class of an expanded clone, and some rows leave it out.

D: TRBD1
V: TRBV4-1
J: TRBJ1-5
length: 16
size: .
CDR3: CASSQVDRGSNQPQHF
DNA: TGCGCCAGCAGCCAGGTAGACAGGGGCAGCAATCAGCCCCAGCATTTT

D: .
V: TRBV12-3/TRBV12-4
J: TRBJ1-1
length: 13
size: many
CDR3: CASSFNRDAEAFF
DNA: TGTGCCAGCAGTTTTAACAGGGATGCCGAAGCTTTCTTT

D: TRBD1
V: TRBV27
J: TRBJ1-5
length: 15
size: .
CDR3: CASSPRQGGNQPQHF
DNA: TGTGCCAGCAGTCCTCGACAGGGCGGGAATCAGCCCCAGCATTTT

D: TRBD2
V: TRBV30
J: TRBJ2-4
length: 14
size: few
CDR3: CAWARGLTKNIQYF
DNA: TGTGCCTGGGCCCGGGGACTAACGAAAAACATTCAGTACTTC

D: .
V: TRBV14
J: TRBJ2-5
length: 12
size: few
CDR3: CASSRVAETQYF
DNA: TGTGCCAGCAGCCGGGTCGCGGAGACCCAGTACTTC

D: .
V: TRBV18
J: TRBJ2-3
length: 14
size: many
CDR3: CASSPTMRTDTQYF
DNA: TGTGCCAGCTCACCAACGATGCGGACAGATACGCAGTATTTT

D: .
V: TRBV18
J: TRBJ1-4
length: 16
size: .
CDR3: CASSLRPGTTNEKLFF
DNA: TGTGCCAGCTCACTACGCCCGGGGACAACTAATGAAAAACTGTTTTTT

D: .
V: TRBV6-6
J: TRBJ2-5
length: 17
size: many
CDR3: CASSYSRWGVHQETQYF
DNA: TGTGCCAGCAGTTACTCGAGGTGGGGGGTCCACCAAGAGACCCAGTACTTC

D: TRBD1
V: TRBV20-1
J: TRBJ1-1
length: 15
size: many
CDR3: CSARTGGEIYTEAFF
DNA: TGCAGTGCTCGGACAGGGGGCGAGATCTACACTGAAGCTTTCTTT

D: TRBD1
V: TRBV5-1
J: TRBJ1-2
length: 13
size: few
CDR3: CASSLDRGKGYTF
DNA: TGCGCCAGCAGCCTGGACAGGGGGAAGGGCTACACCTTC

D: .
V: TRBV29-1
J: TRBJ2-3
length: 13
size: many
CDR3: CSYLGGGADTQYF
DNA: TGCAGCTACCTCGGGGGAGGCGCAGATACGCAGTATTTT

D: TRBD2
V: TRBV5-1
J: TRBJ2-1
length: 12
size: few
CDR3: CASSGKRGEQFF
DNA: TGCGCCAGCAGCGGTAAGCGGGGTGAGCAGTTCTTC

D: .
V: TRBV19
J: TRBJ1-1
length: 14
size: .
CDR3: CASTSPLPNTEAFF
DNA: TGTGCCAGTACCTCCCCATTACCGAACACTGAAGCTTTCTTT

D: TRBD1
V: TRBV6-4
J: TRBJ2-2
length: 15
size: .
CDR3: CASSDGTGRTGELFF
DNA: TGTGCCAGCAGTGATGGGACAGGGCGCACCGGGGAGCTGTTTTTT

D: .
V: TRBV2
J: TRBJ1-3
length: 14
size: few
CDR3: CASSEGNIGNTIYF
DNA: TGTGCCAGCAGTGAGGGTAATATCGGAAACACCATATATTTT

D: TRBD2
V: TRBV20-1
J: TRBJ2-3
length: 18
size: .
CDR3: CSARGGTSGSHRTDTQYF
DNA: TGCAGTGCTAGAGGCGGGACTAGCGGGAGCCACCGCACAGATACGCAGTATTTT

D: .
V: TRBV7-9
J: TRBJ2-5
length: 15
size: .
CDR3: CASSSRGDRQETQYF
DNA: TGTGCCAGCAGCTCCCGGGGGGACAGACAAGAGACCCAGTACTTC

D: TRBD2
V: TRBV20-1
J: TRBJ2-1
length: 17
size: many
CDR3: CSATPPIAGGPYNEQFF
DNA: TGCAGTGCTACTCCTCCCATAGCGGGAGGGCCTTACAATGAGCAGTTCTTC

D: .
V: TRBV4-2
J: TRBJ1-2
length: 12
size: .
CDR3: CASSPFGYGYTF
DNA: TGTGCCAGCAGCCCGTTCGGCTATGGCTACACCTTC

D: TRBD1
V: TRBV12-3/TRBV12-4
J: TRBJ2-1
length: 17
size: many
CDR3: CASSPTQGTGGPPEQFF
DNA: TGTGCCAGCAGTCCTACCCAAGGGACAGGGGGCCCCCCGGAGCAGTTCTTC

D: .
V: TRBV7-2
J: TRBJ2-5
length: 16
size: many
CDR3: CASSQTPRGNQETQYF
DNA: TGTGCCAGCAGCCAAACACCCCGGGGCAATCAAGAGACCCAGTACTTC

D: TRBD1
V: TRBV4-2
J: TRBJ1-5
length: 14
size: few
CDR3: CASSFDRENQPQHF
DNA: TGTGCCAGCAGCTTCGACAGGGAAAATCAGCCCCAGCATTTT

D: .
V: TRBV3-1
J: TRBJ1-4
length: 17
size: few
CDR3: CASSQDLSGAVNEKLFF
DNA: TGTGCCAGCAGCCAAGATCTAAGTGGGGCGGTCAATGAAAAACTGTTTTTT

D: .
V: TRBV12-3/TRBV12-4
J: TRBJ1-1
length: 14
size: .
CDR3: CASSLGPLPTEAFF
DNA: TGTGCCAGCAGTTTAGGGCCTCTACCCACTGAAGCTTTCTTT

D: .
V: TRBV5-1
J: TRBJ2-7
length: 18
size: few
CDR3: CASSLPIARGLNPYEQYF
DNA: TGCGCCAGCAGCTTGCCTATCGCGCGGGGCCTAAACCCCTACGAGCAGTACTTC

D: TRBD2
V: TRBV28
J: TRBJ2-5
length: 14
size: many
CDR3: CASRRTSDYETQYF
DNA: TGTGCCAGCAGGCGGACTAGCGATTACGAGACCCAGTACTTC

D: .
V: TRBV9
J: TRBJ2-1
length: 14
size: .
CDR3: CASSVAAGEYEQFF
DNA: TGTGCCAGCAGCGTAGCTGCCGGGGAGTATGAGCAGTTCTTC